Following are 13 T cell receptor beta chains from one sample sequenced in a study of brain metastases from non-small cell lung cancer. TCRdb's copy holds only in-frame clones and misses some; the assay was immunoSEQ multiplex PCR. The table has 450 or so clones, more than 75% seen once. Sequencing was done on a sample of tumor-adjacent normal tissue. Receptors were obtained from a donor aged 40 or over with non-small cell lung cancer.

On this clone itself: At one end, the junction sequence differs from germline, possibly due to a read error. The chain uses TRBV9 and TRBJ2-1; D is uncertain. Per germline, CDR1 SGDLS and CDR2 YYNGEE. The CDR3 totals 15 residues. The CDR3 is CASSVGDTGYNEQFF. CDR3 nucleotide sequence: TGTGCCAGCAGCGTTGGTGACACCGGTTACAATGAGCAATTCTTC.

The rearrangement uses TRBV3-1 (or the pseudogene TRBV3-2) and TRBJ1-2; TRBD1 agrees at 8 bases. The V and J ends lost 7 bases and 6 bases, in that order; junction bases with no gene match: 7. This CDR3 comprises 13 residues. CDR1 and CDR2 from the germline V gene are LGHDT and YNNKEL (reference sequence). The DNA of the CDR3 is TGTGCCAGCAACAAGACAGGGGAACATGGCTACACCTTC. It translates to CASNKTGEHGYTF.

For this clone: The junction and the germline gene differ at one end; a read error may be behind it. This chain uses TRBV12-3 or TRBV12-4 with TRBJ1-6; perhaps TRBD1 as D (5 bases). The CDR3 runs 12 residues. This CDR3 reads CTSRDGPGALHF. The DNA for the CDR3 is TGTACCAGCAGAGACGGTCCGGGGGCCCTCCACTTT.

This clone appeared a few times. J is TRBJ2-3 and V is TRBV7-3; D ambiguous. From germline, CDR1 is SGHTA and CDR2 FQGTGA. V shed 2 bases and J shed 6 bases, with 6 bases lying between them. The CDR3 loop spans 12 amino acids. The CDR3 sequence is CASSLGPDTQYF. The CDR3 DNA reads as TGTGCCAGCAGCTTAGGACCGGATACGCAGTATTTT.

A single count supports this clone. This chain uses TRBV5-6 with TRBJ1-2; TRBD1 aligns across 10 bases. Germline V gives CDR1 SGHDT, CDR2 YYEEEE. This CDR3 has 17 residues. J was trimmed by 1 base and V by 0 bases; bases with no gene match: 6. The CDR3, as DNA: TGTGCCAGCAGCTTGGGATGGACAGGGGGTAATAACTATGGCTACACCTTC. It specifies CASSLGWTGGNNYGYTF.

This clone occurred a few times. This sequence joins TRBV10-1 and TRBJ1-1; no clear D. Germline V gene data show CDR1 as WNHNN and CDR2 as SYGVQD (reference sequence). V shed 6 bases and J shed 1 base, with 12 bases lying between them. CDR3 size: 14 residues. CDR3 DNA: TGCGCCAGCAGATTACGACCGTGGAACACTGAAGCTTTCTTT. This sequence encodes CASRLRPWNTEAFF.

The rearrangement links TRBV30 to TRBJ2-5; TRBD2 matches at 8 bases. Germline V gives CDR1 GTSNPN, CDR2 SVGIG (reference sequence). V was pared by 5 bases and J by 4 bases, with 12 bases of the junction left unmatched. The CDR3 contains 15 residues. The CDR3 here is CAWEVGIGRGETQYF. The CDR3 nucleotides read TGTGCCTGGGAGGTTGGCATCGGGAGGGGAGAGACCCAGTACTTC. The full variable domain, completed using reference TRBV30 and TRBJ2-5, is SQTIHQWPATLVQPVGSPLSLECTVEGTSNPNLYWYRQAAGRGLQLLFYSVGIGQISSEVPQNLSASRPQDRQFILSSKKLLLSDSGFYLCAWEVGIGRGETQYFGPGTRLLVL.

The rearrangement links TRBV14 to TRBJ1-1; D uncertain. The CDR3 has 12 amino acids. Germline V gene data show CDR1 as SGHDN and CDR2 as FVKESK. V lost 4 bases to trimming and J lost 1 base, with 4 bases between them. CDR3: CASSLTNTEAFF. CDR3 DNA sequence: TGTGCCAGCAGCCTCACGAACACTGAAGCTTTCTTT.

This sequence joins TRBV27 and TRBJ2-6; D is possibly TRBD1 or TRBD2 (5 bases each). This CDR3 spans 18 amino acids. CDR1 and CDR2 (germline): MNHEY, SMNVEV (reference sequence). V lost 1 base and J lost 1, with 14 bases in between. The CDR3 spells CASSLFGGSGSGANVLTF. CDR3 nucleotides: TGTGCCAGCAGTTTATTTGGGGGATCGGGTTCTGGGGCCAACGTCCTGACTTTC. The full variable domain, rest sourced from reference TRBV27 and TRBJ2-6, is EAQVTQNPRYLITVTGKKLTVTCSQNMNHEYMSWYRQDPGLGLRQIYYSMNVEVTDKGDVPEGYKVSRKEKRNFPLILESPSPNQTSLYFCASSLFGGSGSGANVLTFGAGSRLTVL.

This chain uses TRBV10-2 with TRBJ2-3, with D possibly TRBD2 on 6 matching bases. The length of the CDR3 is 16 residues. The V and J ends lost 5 bases and 0 bases respectively, with 15 bases between them. CDR1 is WSHSY, CDR2 SAAADI, per germline. This chain's CDR3 is CASSKLADSSTDTQYF. CDR3 coding DNA: TGCGCCAGCAGTAAACTAGCCGATTCTAGCACAGATACGCAGTATTTT.

The chain links TRBV4-3 to TRBJ2-5; TRBD2 matches at 8 bases. Germline assignment: CDR1 LGHNA and CDR2 YSLEER. Trimming removed 3 bases from V and 5 bases from J; junction bases left unmatched: 8. This CDR3 spans 15 amino acids. The CDR3 nucleotides read TGCGCCAGCAGCCAGGGCGGGGGGCTGGAGGAGACCCAGTACTTC. It translates to CASSQGGGLEETQYF.

The CDR3 bases are TGTGCCAGCAGCCAGGAGGGGGGCTACAGTGAAAAACTGTTTTTT. Translation: CASSQEGGYSEKLFF. The V call is TRBV4-2, the J call TRBJ1-4, with TRBD1 as a possible D gene (6 bases). This CDR3 is built from 15 residues. Trimming took 3 bases from V and 7 from J, leaving 15 bases between them. CDR1 and CDR2 from the germline V gene are LGHNA and YNFKEQ.

The gene calls are TRBV2 and TRBJ2-4; TRBD1 aligns across 12 bases. The V gene's germline CDR1 is SNHLY and CDR2 FYNNEI. Trimming removed 6 bases from V and 9 bases from J; junction bases left unmatched: 12. This CDR3 comprises 16 residues. The CDR3 DNA reads TGTGCCAGCAGAGTCCCGGGACAGGGGGCGGAGGGCATTCAGTACTTC. Its protein is CASRVPGQGAEGIQYF.